This TCR beta chain was sequenced in a study of blood T cell repertoires in COVID-19. In the original workflow: It was from reference gene primer amplification that nucleated cell counts were estimated. Only in-frame clones appear in the TCRdb table, and some are missing; sequencing was by immunoSEQ multiplex PCR. Clone size and V and J calls were adopted from that table, with D and trimming inferred from the DNA. Here the sample spans more than 85,000 clones, 75% to 85% being singletons. The sequenced sample was peripheral blood. This receptor was obtained from a woman older than 75 with active or convalescent COVID-19.

The CDR3 nucleotides read TGTGCCAGCAGCACCGAGGGACAGAACACCGGGGAGCTGTTTTTT. It specifies CASSTEGQNTGELFF. This chain joins TRBV5-4 and TRBJ2-2; possible D gene TRBD1, 6 bases. The CDR3 is made up of 15 amino acids. Germline V gene lookup returns CDR1 SGHNT and CDR2 YYREEE (reference sequence). Trimming left V 4 bases short and J 1 base short, with 11 bases between.